These 8 T cell receptor beta chains originate from one sample sequenced in a study of identical twins. TCRdb re-called the 5' RACE reads with MiXCR, one entry per CDR3 protein. The sample records a few hundred thousand distinct CDR3 sequences, around 6.5% being singletons. This sample was shared with a second study, whose subject was T cells expressing NK-cell markers.

Sequencing input: CD8+ T cells sorted from blood. All receptors come from a young woman in good health.

The chain joins TRBV5-1 to TRBJ2-1; 12 nucleotides align to TRBD2. This CDR3 is 17 amino acids long. CDR1 is SGHRS, CDR2 YFSETQ, per germline. Germline trimming cut 0 bases from V and 4 bases from J; bases unmatched to any gene: 5. CDR3: CASSLGLAGAIYNEQFF. In nucleotides, the CDR3 is TGCGCCAGCAGCTTGGGACTAGCGGGGGCCATATACAATGAGCAGTTCTTC.

In its sample, this clonotype was seen many times. This rearrangement joins TRBV6-2 or TRBV6-3 to TRBJ1-5; tentative D call: TRBD1 (5 bases). There are 15 residues in the CDR3. V shed 6 bases and J shed 0 bases, with 12 bases lying between them. CDR1 is MNHEY and CDR2 is SVGEGT in the germline V gene. The CDR3 spells CASSLTDYSNQPQHF. CDR3 nucleotides: TGTGCCAGCAGCCTGACAGATTATAGCAATCAGCCCCAGCATTTT.

This clonotype was seen only a few times. The chain couples TRBV20-1 to TRBJ2-5, with D tentatively TRBD1 or TRBD2 (5 bases each). V lost 1 base to trimming and J lost 5 bases, with 11 bases between them. Looked up from germline, CDR1 is DFQATT and CDR2 is SNEGSKA (reference sequence). The CDR3 runs to 13 residues. The CDR3: CSARAGPGETQYF. The CDR3 nucleotides are TGCAGTGCTAGAGCGGGACCGGGGGAGACCCAGTACTTC.

The chain combines TRBV4-1 with TRBJ2-7; D might be TRBD1 (6 bases). The CDR3 totals 15 residues. Germline values: CDR1 MGHRA, CDR2 YSYEKL. V shed 0 bases and J shed 3 bases, with 12 bases lying between them. The CDR3 nucleotides are TGCGCCAGCAGCCAAGATCAAACAGGGATCTACGAGCAGTACTTC. Protein sequence: CASSQDQTGIYEQYF.

The chain links TRBV9 to TRBJ1-1; D call uncertain. Germline V gene sequence: CDR1 SGDLS, CDR2 YYNGEE. The CDR3 contains 14 residues. V lost 0 bases to trimming and J lost 4 bases, with 10 bases between them. The CDR3 spells CASSVDGVSTEAFF. As DNA, the CDR3 is TGTGCCAGCAGCGTAGATGGGGTAAGCACTGAAGCTTTCTTT.

This clonotype occurred many times. The CDR3 sequence is CSVAGTSGTYSYNEQFF. CDR3 nucleotides: TGCAGCGTTGCCGGGACTAGCGGGACCTACTCCTACAATGAGCAGTTCTTC. This sequence joins TRBV29-1 and TRBJ2-1; 13 bases agree with TRBD2. J was trimmed by 0 bases and V by 4 bases; bases with no gene match: 6. Germline-derived CDR1 and CDR2 are SQVTM and ANQGSEA. The CDR3 length is 17 residues.

Ten or more counts support this clonotype. The V call is TRBV9, the J call TRBJ2-3; 8 bases match TRBD1. Trimming cost V 4 bases and J 2 bases; bases outside gene matches: 24. The CDR3 loop spans 21 amino acids. The germline V gene encodes CDR1 SGDLS and CDR2 YYNGEE. The CDR3 DNA follows: TGTGCCAGCAGCCCTCACGTAGGAGTCTTTGGGCGACAGGGGAACACAGATACGCAGTATTTT. Translating it yields CASSPHVGVFGRQGNTDTQYF.

This clonotype was counted a few times. This chain joins TRBV19 and TRBJ2-7; 8 bases agree with TRBD1. V dropped 1 base and J dropped 2; count of bases not matched to a gene: 4. The CDR3 is 15 residues long. Germline CDR1 LNHDA, CDR2 SQIVND (reference sequence). The CDR3 nucleotides are TGTGCCAGTAGTATAGCTGGGACAGGAGCCTACGAGCAGTACTTC. Amino acid sequence: CASSIAGTGAYEQYF.